A single sample is the source of the 12 T cell receptor beta chains below, sequenced in a study of blood T cell repertoires in COVID-19. Generated by immunoSEQ multiplex PCR, the TCRdb table keeps only in-frame clones and is missing some. The profile covers 150,000 to 200,000 clones, with just under 90% appearing a single time and approximately 4% taken by the ten largest. The specimen was peripheral blood. These receptors came from a man aged 18-30 years with active or convalescent COVID-19.

J is TRBJ2-3 and V is TRBV3-1 (or the pseudogene TRBV3-2); TRBD2 might be the D (5 bases). This CDR3 has 13 residues. The germline gives CDR1 LGHDT, CDR2 YNNKEL (reference sequence). Trimming took 5 bases from V and 3 from J, leaving 9 bases between them. CDR3: CASSLGLTDTQYF. The CDR3 DNA sequence: TGTGCCAGCAGCTTAGGACTGACAGATACGCAGTATTTT.

This rearrangement joins TRBV6-2 or TRBV6-3 to TRBJ2-7, with a possible D match to TRBD1 (6 bases). Germline lookup yields CDR1 MNHEY and CDR2 SVGEGT. The germline V and J ends were trimmed by 2 bases and 3 bases, with 8 bases remaining between them. This CDR3 is built from 13 residues. The CDR3 sequence is CASSYQGIYEQYF. The CDR3 DNA follows: TGTGCCAGCAGTTACCAGGGGATCTACGAGCAGTACTTC.

This clone appeared once. The chain is built from TRBV2 and TRBJ2-7, with TRBD1 identical over 9 bases. Germline CDR1 and CDR2: SNHLY and FYNNEI. Germline trimming cut 3 bases from V and 7 bases from J; bases unmatched to any gene: 4. The CDR3 runs 13 residues. CDR3 region: CASSEGTGTEQYV. CDR3 in DNA: TGTGCCAGCAGTGAGGGGACAGGGACAGAGCAGTACGTC.

The chain combines TRBV11-2 with TRBJ1-5; D might be TRBD1 (6 bases). This CDR3 spans 14 amino acids. The germline V gene encodes CDR1 SGHAT and CDR2 FQNNGV. Deletions cut 10 bases from V and 3 bases from J, with 16 bases between. Here the CDR3 reads CATLGGGPNQPQHF. The CDR3 DNA sequence: TGTGCCACTCTAGGCGGGGGCCCCAATCAGCCCCAGCATTTT.

The chain joins TRBV6-2 or TRBV6-3 to TRBJ2-5, with a weak D call TRBD2 (5 bases). The CDR3 consists of 12 residues. V gave up 5 bases and J gave up 2 bases, with 6 bases separating them. CDR1 and CDR2 from the germline V gene are MNHEY and SVGEGT. In DNA, the CDR3 is TGTGCCAGCAGTACGGGGCAAGAGACCCAGTACTTC. Encoded protein: CASSTGQETQYF.

The rearrangement uses TRBV11-2 and TRBJ2-1; D unresolved. Trimming left V 4 bases short and J 8 bases short, with 18 bases between. The CDR3 has 15 residues. From germline, CDR1 is SGHAT and CDR2 FQNNGV. The CDR3 bases are TGTGCCAGCAGCTCCGCTGGTTATGCAAGCGATGAGCAGTTCTTC. Its protein is CASSSAGYASDEQFF.

V gene TRBV5-4 combines with J gene TRBJ2-5; the match to TRBD2 covers 7 bases. The germline gives CDR1 SGHNT, CDR2 YYREEE (reference sequence). V was pared by 0 bases and J by 3 bases, with 8 bases of the junction left unmatched. CDR3 length: 16 amino acids. CDR3 protein: CASSLGPSGGEETQYF. The CDR3 DNA is TGTGCCAGCAGCTTGGGGCCTAGCGGAGGGGAAGAGACCCAGTACTTC. The full variable domain, completed using reference TRBV5-4 and TRBJ2-5, is ETGVTQSPTHLIKTRGQQVTLRCSSQSGHNTVSWYQQALGQGPQFIFQYYREEENGRGNFPPRFSGLQFPNYSSELNVNALELDDSALYLCASSLGPSGGEETQYFGPGTRLLVL.

The rearrangement links TRBV6-2 or TRBV6-3 to TRBJ2-5; D unclear. The germline V gene encodes CDR1 MNHEY and CDR2 SVGEGT. The CDR3 contains 14 residues. V was trimmed by 2 bases and J by 1 base, leaving 8 bases between them. The CDR3 loop is CASSYDGFQETQYF. The CDR3 DNA reads TGTGCCAGCAGTTACGATGGCTTCCAAGAGACCCAGTACTTC.

The genes are TRBV23-1 and TRBJ1-3, with 9 bases identical to TRBD1. Being an ORF, TRBV23-1 has a function that is uncertain. The CDR3 has 15 amino acids. With V trimmed by 2 bases and J by 4 bases, 3 bases remained unmatched. The CDR3 sequence: CASSQGQGIGNTIYF. The CDR3 bases are TGCGCCAGCAGTCAAGGACAGGGGATAGGAAACACCATATATTTT.

V and J are TRBV28 and TRBJ1-1, with 8 bases fitting TRBD1. V trimming: 5 bases; J trimming: 3 bases; junction bases outside the gene matches: 17. Germline V CDR1 and CDR2: MDHEN, SYDVKM. CDR3 size: 18 residues. CDR3 amino acids: CASSTIPQRTGSHTEAFF. The CDR3 DNA reads as TGTGCCAGCAGTACCATTCCACAAAGGACAGGGAGTCACACTGAAGCTTTCTTT.

This chain joins TRBV7-6 and TRBJ2-1, with a possible D match to TRBD2 (6 bases). V was clipped by 5 bases and J by 5 bases, with 16 bases between them. CDR1 and CDR2 (germline): SGHVS, FNYEAQ. The length of the CDR3 is 15 residues. The CDR3 reads CASSPGTGLNNEQFF. Here the CDR3 DNA reads TGTGCCAGCAGCCCAGGGACTGGTTTAAACAATGAGCAGTTCTTC.

The V gene is TRBV3-1 (or the pseudogene TRBV3-2), the J gene TRBJ2-5; 8 nucleotides match TRBD1. This CDR3 region has 15 residues. Germline CDR1 and CDR2: LGHDT and YNNKEL (reference sequence). After removal of 4 bases from V and 5 bases from J, the junction contained 9 bases not matched to a gene. The CDR3 is CASSRDQGARETQYF. The CDR3 DNA reads as TGTGCCAGCAGCCGGGACCAGGGGGCGCGCGAGACCCAGTACTTC.